This T cell receptor (beta chain) was captured by sequencing in a study of neurological immune-mediated disorders. The cDNA came from 5'RACE, which used 10-nucleotide random UMIs. TCRdb fed the 5' RACE reads into MiXCR, producing one record per CDR3 protein. The sample includes approximately 16,000 distinct CDR3 sequences, roughly 22% of them seen just once. After removal of 0 bases from V and 6 bases from J, the junction contained 10 bases not matched to a gene. This CDR3 comprises 16 residues. Germline-derived CDR1 and CDR2 are DFQATT and SNEGSKA (reference sequence). This clonotype was detected ten times or more.

The origin of this receptor is a man between 45 and 60 years old in good health. The rearrangement links TRBV20-1 to TRBJ2-3, with TRBD1 matching 9 bases. The sample consisted of PBMCs. CDR3 coding DNA: TGCAGTGCTAGAGATGCACAGGGGGCATGGCGGGATACGCAGTATTTT. This encodes CSARDAQGAWRDTQYF.